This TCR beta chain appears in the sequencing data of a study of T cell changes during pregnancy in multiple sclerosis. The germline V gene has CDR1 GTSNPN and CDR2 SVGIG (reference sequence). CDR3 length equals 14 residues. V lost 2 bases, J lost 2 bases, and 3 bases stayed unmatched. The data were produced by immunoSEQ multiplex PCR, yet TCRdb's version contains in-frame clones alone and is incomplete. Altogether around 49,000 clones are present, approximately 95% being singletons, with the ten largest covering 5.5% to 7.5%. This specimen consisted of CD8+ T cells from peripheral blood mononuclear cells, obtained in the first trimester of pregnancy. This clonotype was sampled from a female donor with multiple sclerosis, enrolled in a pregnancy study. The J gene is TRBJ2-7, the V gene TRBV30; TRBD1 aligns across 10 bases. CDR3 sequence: CAWSSGTGAYEQYF. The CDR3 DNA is TGTGCCTGGAGTTCCGGGACAGGGGCCTACGAGCAGTACTTC.